The following is a T cell receptor beta chain sequence with its context. These data belong to a study of control samples from healthy donors and cancer patients. Only in-frame clones appear in the TCRdb table, and some are missing; sequencing was by immunoSEQ multiplex PCR. This sample has 150,000 to 200,000 clones, with about 87% found just once. The germline V and J ends were trimmed by 5 bases and 8 bases, with 9 bases remaining between them. Germline assignment: CDR1 SEHNR and CDR2 FQNEAQ (reference sequence). CDR3 length equals 11 residues. V is TRBV7-9 and J is TRBJ1-1, with a weak D call TRBD1 (5 bases). The receptor's source is a man aged 30 to 45 in good health. The material sequenced was blood. As DNA, the CDR3 is TGTGCCAGCAGCCGAAAGGGGGAAGCTTTCTTT. Its protein product is CASSRKGEAFF.